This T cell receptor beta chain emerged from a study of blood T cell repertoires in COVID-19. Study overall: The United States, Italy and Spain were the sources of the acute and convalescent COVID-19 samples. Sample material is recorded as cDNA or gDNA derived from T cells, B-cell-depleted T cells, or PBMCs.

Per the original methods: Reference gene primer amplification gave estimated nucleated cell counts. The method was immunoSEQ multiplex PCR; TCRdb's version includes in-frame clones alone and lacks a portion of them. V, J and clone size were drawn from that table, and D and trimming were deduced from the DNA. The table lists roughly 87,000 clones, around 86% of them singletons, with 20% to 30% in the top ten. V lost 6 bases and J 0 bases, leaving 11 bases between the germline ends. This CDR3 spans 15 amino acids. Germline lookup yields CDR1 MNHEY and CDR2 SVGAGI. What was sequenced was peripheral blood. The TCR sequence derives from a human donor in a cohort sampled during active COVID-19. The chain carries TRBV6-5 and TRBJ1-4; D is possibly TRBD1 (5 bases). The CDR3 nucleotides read TGTGCCAGCAGATGGACACGCACAACTAATGAAAAACTGTTTTTT. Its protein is CASRWTRTTNEKLFF.